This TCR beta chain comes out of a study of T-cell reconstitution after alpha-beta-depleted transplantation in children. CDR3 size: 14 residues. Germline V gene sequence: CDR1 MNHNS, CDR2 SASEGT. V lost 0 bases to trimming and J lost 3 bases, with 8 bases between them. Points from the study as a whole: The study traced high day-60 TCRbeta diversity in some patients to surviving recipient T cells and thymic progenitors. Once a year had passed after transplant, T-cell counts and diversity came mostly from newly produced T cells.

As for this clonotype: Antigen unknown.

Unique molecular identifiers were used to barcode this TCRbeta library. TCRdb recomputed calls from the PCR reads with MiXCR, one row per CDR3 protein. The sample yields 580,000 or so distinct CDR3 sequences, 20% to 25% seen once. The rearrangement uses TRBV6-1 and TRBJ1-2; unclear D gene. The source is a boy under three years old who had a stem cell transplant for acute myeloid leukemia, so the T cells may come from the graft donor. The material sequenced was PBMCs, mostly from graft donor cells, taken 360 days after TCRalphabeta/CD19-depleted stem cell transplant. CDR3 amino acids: CASSEAEADYGYTF. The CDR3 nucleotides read TGTGCCAGCAGTGAAGCGGAGGCGGACTATGGCTACACCTTC.